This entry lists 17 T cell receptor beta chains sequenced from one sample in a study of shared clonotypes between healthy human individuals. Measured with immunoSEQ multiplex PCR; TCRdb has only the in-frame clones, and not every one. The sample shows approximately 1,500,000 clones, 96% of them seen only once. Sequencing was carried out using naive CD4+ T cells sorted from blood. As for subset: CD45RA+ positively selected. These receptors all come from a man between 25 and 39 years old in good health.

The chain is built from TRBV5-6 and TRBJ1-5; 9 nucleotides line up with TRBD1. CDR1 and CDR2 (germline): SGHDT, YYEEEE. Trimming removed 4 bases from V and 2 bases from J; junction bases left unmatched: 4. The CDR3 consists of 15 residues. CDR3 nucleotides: TGTGCCAGCAGCCCCCGGACAGGGGGCAATCAGCCCCAGCATTTT. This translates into CASSPRTGGNQPQHF.

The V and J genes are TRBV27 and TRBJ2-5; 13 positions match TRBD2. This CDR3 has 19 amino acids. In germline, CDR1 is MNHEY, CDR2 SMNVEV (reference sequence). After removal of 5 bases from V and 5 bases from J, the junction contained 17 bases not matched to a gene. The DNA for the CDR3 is TGTGCCAGCAGTCGGTTCGGACTAGCGGGAGTAAATGAGGGGGAGACCCAGTACTTC. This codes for CASSRFGLAGVNEGETQYF.

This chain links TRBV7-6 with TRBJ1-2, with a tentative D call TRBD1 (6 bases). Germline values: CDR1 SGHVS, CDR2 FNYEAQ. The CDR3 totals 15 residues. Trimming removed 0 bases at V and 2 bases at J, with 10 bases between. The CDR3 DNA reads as TGTGCCAGCAGCTTAGCAGTAACAGGGAACTATGGCTACACCTTC. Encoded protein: CASSLAVTGNYGYTF.

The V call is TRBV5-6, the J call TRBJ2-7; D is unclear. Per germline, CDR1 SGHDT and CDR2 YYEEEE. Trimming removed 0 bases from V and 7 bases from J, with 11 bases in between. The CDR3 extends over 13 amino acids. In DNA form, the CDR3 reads TGTGCCAGCAGCTTGGGGTTCCTCGGGGAGCAGTACTTC. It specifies CASSLGFLGEQYF.

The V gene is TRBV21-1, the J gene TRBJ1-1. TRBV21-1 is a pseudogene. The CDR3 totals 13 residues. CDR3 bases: TGTGCCAGCGGAACACCGTGGAGTCCTGAAGCTTTCTTT. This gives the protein CASGTPWSPEAFF.

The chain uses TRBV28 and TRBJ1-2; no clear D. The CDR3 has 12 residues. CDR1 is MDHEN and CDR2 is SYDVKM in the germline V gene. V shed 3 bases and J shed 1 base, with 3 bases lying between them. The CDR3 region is CASSLYNYGYTF. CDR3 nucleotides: TGTGCCAGCAGTTTGTATAACTATGGCTACACCTTC.

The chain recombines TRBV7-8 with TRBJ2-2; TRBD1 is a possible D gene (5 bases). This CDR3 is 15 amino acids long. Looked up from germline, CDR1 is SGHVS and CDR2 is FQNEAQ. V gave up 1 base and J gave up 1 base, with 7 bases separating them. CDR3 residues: CASSLVRVNTGELFF. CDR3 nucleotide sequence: TGTGCCAGCAGCTTAGTCAGGGTGAACACCGGGGAGCTGTTTTTT.

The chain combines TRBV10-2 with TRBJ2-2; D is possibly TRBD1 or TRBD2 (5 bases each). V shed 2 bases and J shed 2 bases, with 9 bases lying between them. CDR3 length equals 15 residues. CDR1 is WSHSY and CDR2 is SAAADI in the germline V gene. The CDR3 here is CASSEGTANTGELFF. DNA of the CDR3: TGCGCCAGCAGTGAGGGGACGGCTAACACCGGGGAGCTGTTTTTT.

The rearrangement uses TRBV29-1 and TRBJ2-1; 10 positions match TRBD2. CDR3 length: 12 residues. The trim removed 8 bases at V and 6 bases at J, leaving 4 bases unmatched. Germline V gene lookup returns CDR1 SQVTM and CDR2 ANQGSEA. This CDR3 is CSMSSGSNEQFF. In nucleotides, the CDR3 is TGCAGCATGTCTAGCGGGAGCAATGAGCAGTTCTTC.

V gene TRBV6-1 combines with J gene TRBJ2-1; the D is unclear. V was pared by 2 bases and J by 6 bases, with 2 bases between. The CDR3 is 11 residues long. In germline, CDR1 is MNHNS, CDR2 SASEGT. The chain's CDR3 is CASSEINEQFF. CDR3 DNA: TGTGCCAGCAGTGAAATCAATGAGCAGTTCTTC.

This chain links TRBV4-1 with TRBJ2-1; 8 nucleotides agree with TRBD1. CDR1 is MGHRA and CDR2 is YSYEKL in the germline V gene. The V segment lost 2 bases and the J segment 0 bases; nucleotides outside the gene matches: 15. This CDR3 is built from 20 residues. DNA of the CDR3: TGCGCCAGCAGCCAAATGGGGACAGGTGCACAGAGGAGCTCCTACAATGAGCAGTTCTTC. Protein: CASSQMGTGAQRSSYNEQFF.

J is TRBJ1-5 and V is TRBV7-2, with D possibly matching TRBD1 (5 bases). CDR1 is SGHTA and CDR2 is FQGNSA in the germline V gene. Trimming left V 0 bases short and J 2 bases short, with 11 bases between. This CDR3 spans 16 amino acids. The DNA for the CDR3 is TGTGCCAGCAGCTTAGCCGGGGCGGGGGGCAATCAGCCCCAGCATTTT. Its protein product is CASSLAGAGGNQPQHF.

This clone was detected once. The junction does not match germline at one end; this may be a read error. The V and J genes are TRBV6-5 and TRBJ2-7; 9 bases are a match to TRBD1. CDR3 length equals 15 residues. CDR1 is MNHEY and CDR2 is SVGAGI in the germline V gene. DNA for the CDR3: TGTGCCAGCAGCTACTTAGGACAGGGGAGCGGCGAGCAGTACTTC. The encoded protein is CASSYLGQGSGEQYF.

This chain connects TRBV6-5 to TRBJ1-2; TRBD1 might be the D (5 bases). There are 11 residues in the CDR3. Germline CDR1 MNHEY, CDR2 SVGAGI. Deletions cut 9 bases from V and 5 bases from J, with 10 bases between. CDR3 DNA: TGTGCCAGTGGGGGGGGATATGGCTACACCTTC. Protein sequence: CASGGGYGYTF.

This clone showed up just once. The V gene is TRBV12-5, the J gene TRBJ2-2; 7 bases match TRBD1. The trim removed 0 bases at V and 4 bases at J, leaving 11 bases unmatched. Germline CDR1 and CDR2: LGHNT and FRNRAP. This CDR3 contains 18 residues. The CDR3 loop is CASGLVRGGVWSTGELFF. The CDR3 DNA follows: TGTGCTAGTGGTTTGGTACGAGGGGGCGTTTGGTCCACCGGGGAGCTGTTTTTT.

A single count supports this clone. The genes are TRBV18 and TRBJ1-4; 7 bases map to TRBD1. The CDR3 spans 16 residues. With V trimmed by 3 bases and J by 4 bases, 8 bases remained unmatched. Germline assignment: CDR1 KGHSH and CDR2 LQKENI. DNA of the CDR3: TGTGCCAGCTCACCCCTATTCCGGGACAGTAATGAAAAACTGTTTTTT. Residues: CASSPLFRDSNEKLFF.

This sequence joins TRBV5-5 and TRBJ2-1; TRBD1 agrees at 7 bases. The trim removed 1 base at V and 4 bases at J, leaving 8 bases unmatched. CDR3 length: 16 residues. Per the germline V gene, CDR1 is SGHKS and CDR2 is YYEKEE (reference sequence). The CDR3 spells CASSLTRDSGYNEQFF. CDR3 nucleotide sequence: TGTGCCAGCAGCTTGACAAGGGACAGTGGGTACAATGAGCAGTTCTTC.